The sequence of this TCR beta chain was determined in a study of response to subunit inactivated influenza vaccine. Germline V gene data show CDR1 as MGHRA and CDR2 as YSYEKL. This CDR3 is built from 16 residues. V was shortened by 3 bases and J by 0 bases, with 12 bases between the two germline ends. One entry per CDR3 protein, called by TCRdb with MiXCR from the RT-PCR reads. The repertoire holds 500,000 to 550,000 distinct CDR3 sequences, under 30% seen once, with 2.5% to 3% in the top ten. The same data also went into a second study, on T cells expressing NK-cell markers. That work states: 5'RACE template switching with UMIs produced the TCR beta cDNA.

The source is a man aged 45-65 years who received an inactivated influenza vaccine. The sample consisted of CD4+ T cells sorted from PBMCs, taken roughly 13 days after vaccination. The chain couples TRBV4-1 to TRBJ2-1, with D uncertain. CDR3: CASSQGTLRSYNEQFF. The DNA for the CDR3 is TGCGCCAGCAGCCAGGGTACGCTCCGCTCCTACAATGAGCAGTTCTTC.